The 15 T cell receptor beta chains presented below share a single source sample, sequenced in a study of T-cell memory formation after mild COVID-19. Using its own MiXCR run on the 5' RACE reads, TCRdb lists one record per CDR3 protein. The table records under 400,000 distinct CDR3 sequences, 25% to 30% of them present only once. The sample consisted of PBMCs or a T cell subset sorted from them (not recorded which). The receptors come from an adult woman who had mild COVID-19 (a few samples of this study predate the infection). Cell type and time point are not known.

This chain joins TRBV12-5 and TRBJ2-1, with TRBD2 identical over 13 bases. The V gene's germline CDR1 is LGHNT and CDR2 FRNRAP. Trimming cost V 5 bases and J 7 bases; bases outside gene matches: 8. The CDR3 has 16 amino acids. The CDR3, as DNA: TGTGCTAGTGGTAAACCAGGACTAGCGGGAGTTAATGAGCAGTTCTTC. This encodes CASGKPGLAGVNEQFF.

This clonotype was detected a few times. The gene calls are TRBV7-9 and TRBJ1-1; 7 bases agree with TRBD1. The CDR3 loop spans 14 amino acids. Germline CDR1 and CDR2: SEHNR and FQNEAQ (reference sequence). J was trimmed by 4 bases and V by 5 bases; bases with no gene match: 7. The CDR3 protein is CASSLTDRVTEAFF. CDR3 bases: TGTGCCAGCAGCCTAACCGACAGGGTCACTGAAGCTTTCTTT.

This clonotype was seen a few times. This chain uses TRBV29-1 with TRBJ1-4, with D perhaps TRBD1 (5 bases). The CDR3 spans 11 residues. V gave up 7 bases and J gave up 10 bases, with 13 bases separating them. CDR1 and CDR2 (germline): SQVTM, ANQGSEA. CDR3 DNA: TGCAGCGGATCCAGGGAGGGAAAACTGTTTTTT. Encoded protein: CSGSREGKLFF.

This clonotype was recorded a few times. The V gene is TRBV12-3 or TRBV12-4, the J gene TRBJ1-2, with D hard to call. Trimming took 6 bases from V and 5 from J, leaving 10 bases between them. CDR3 length: 12 residues. CDR3 amino acids: CASRNKVYGYTF. The CDR3 region has the DNA TGTGCCAGCAGGAACAAGGTTTATGGCTACACCTTC.

The chain has TRBV12-3 or TRBV12-4 and TRBJ2-7; tentative D call: TRBD2 (5 bases). The ends were cut back, 5 bases at V and 5 bases at J, with 10 bases in the middle. The length of the CDR3 is 12 residues. The CDR3 sequence is CASSATSDEQYF. CDR3 DNA: TGTGCCAGCAGTGCCACTAGTGACGAGCAGTACTTC.

This clonotype has more than one count but fewer than ten. J is TRBJ2-1 and V is TRBV24-1; 7 bases fit TRBD2. J was trimmed by 1 base and V by 4 bases; bases with no gene match: 3. Germline loops: CDR1 KGHDR, CDR2 SFDVKD. The CDR3 extends over 15 amino acids. The CDR3 bases are TGTGCCACCAGTGAGGCTAGCGGATCCTACAATGAGCAGTTCTTC. Translation gives CATSEASGSYNEQFF.

V and J are TRBV30 and TRBJ2-7, with D perhaps TRBD2 (5 bases). CDR3 length: 13 amino acids. Trimming removed 2 bases at V and 3 bases at J, with 11 bases between. Germline CDR1 is GTSNPN and CDR2 is SVGIG (reference sequence). Written as DNA, the CDR3 is TGTGCCTGGAGTCGGGGTCTGGGCTACGAGCAGTACTTC. It specifies CAWSRGLGYEQYF.

This chain uses TRBV7-9 with TRBJ1-1, with D unresolved. V was clipped by 2 bases and J by 1 base, with 5 bases between them. Germline lookup yields CDR1 SEHNR and CDR2 FQNEAQ (reference sequence). The CDR3 extends over 13 amino acids. Written as DNA, the CDR3 is TGTGCCAGCAGCTTACCGCCGAACACTGAAGCTTTCTTT. It specifies CASSLPPNTEAFF.

V is TRBV7-9 and J is TRBJ2-5; D remains unclear. The CDR3 covers 9 residues. V lost 5 bases and J lost 9, with 4 bases in between. CDR1 is SEHNR, CDR2 FQNEAQ, per germline (reference sequence). This CDR3 reads CASSPSQYF. In DNA form, the CDR3 reads TGTGCCAGCAGCCCGTCCCAGTACTTC. The full variable domain, with the rest looked up from reference TRBV7-9 and TRBJ2-5, is DTGVSQNPRHKITKRGQNVTFRCDPISEHNRLYWYRQTLGQGPEFLTYFQNEAQLEKSRLLSDRFSAERPKGSFSTLEIQRTEQGDSAMYLCASSPSQYFGPGTRLLVL.

The chain employs TRBV4-1 and TRBJ2-7, with 8 bases fitting TRBD1. The CDR3 runs to 14 residues. The V and J ends lost 6 bases and 1 base, in that order; junction bases with no gene match: 5. Per germline, CDR1 MGHRA and CDR2 YSYEKL. CDR3 bases: TGCGCCAGCAGGCCAAGGACAGGGTCCTACGAGCAGTACTTC. Its translation is CASRPRTGSYEQYF.

The chain uses TRBV12-3 or TRBV12-4 and TRBJ2-7; tentatively, D is TRBD1 (6 bases). V gave up 3 bases and J gave up 3 bases, with 9 bases separating them. This CDR3 is 13 amino acids long. CDR3 bases: TGTGCCAGCAGTTTGCAGGGGCACTACGAGCAGTACTTC. Translated: CASSLQGHYEQYF.

The chain combines TRBV11-3 with TRBJ2-3; no definite D call. V lost 4 bases and J lost 7, with 9 bases in between. CDR3 size: 12 residues. CDR1 and CDR2 from the germline V gene are SGHNT and YENEEA. The CDR3 region is CASSSAQNTQYF. DNA for the CDR3: TGTGCCAGCAGCTCGGCCCAGAATACGCAGTATTTT.

The rearrangement links TRBV7-9 to TRBJ2-5; TRBD1 might be the D (5 bases). Trimming stripped 3 bases from V and 1 base from J, with 9 bases between. Germline V CDR1 and CDR2: SEHNR, FQNEAQ (reference sequence). This CDR3 contains 14 residues. The CDR3 spells CASSLSGSQETQYF. The CDR3 nucleotides read TGTGCCAGCAGCTTGTCAGGGTCCCAAGAGACCCAGTACTTC.

This chain joins TRBV20-1 and TRBJ1-2; TRBD1 might be the D (5 bases). CDR1 is DFQATT, CDR2 SNEGSKA, per germline (reference sequence). The CDR3 sequence is 13 residues long. V dropped 1 base and J dropped 4 bases, with 10 bases sitting between them. The CDR3 nucleotides are TGCAGTGCTAGAGGGGGCAGTTTCTATGGCTACACCTTC. Translating gives CSARGGSFYGYTF.

This clonotype was seen more than once but under ten times. This chain uses TRBV24-1 with TRBJ2-3; TRBD1 agrees at 9 bases. This CDR3 is built from 17 residues. V lost 6 bases, J lost 5 bases, and 14 bases stayed unmatched. The germline CDR1 and CDR2 sequences are KGHDR and SFDVKD. The CDR3 reads CATSSPPGQGFQDTQYF. CDR3 bases: TGTGCCACCAGTTCCCCCCCGGGACAGGGTTTTCAAGATACGCAGTATTTT.